The present T cell receptor beta chain was sequenced within a study of T-cell reconstitution after alpha-beta-depleted transplantation in children. Findings and limits, study-wide: Elevated TCRbeta diversity at day 60 was traced, in some patients, to surviving recipient T cells and thymic progenitors. T-cell counts and diversity were attributed mostly to newly produced T cells one year after transplant. Reportedly, only several hundred clones from non-depleted graft cells drove alpha-beta T-cell counts at about two months.

The sample holds a few counts of this clonotype. Its cognate antigen is unknown. V lost 1 base to trimming and J lost 1 base, with 10 bases between them. The germline V gene has CDR1 LGHNA and CDR2 YSLEER. The CDR3 loop spans 15 amino acids. TCRbeta library preparation incorporated unique molecular identifiers. In TCRdb, the PCR reads were re-called with MiXCR into one record per CDR3 protein. The table has around 90,000 distinct CDR3 sequences, roughly 16% seen once. The specimen was PBMCs, mostly from graft donor cells, collected 180 days after TCRalphabeta/CD19-depleted stem cell transplant. The chain links TRBV4-3 to TRBJ2-5, with a weak D call TRBD2 (6 bases). The origin of this receptor is a male patient between 2 and 9 years old who had a stem cell transplant for acute lymphoblastic leukemia, so the T cells may come from the graft donor. CDR3 region: CASSQGLALQETQYF. The CDR3 bases are TGCGCCAGCAGCCAAGGGCTAGCGCTCCAAGAGACCCAGTACTTC.